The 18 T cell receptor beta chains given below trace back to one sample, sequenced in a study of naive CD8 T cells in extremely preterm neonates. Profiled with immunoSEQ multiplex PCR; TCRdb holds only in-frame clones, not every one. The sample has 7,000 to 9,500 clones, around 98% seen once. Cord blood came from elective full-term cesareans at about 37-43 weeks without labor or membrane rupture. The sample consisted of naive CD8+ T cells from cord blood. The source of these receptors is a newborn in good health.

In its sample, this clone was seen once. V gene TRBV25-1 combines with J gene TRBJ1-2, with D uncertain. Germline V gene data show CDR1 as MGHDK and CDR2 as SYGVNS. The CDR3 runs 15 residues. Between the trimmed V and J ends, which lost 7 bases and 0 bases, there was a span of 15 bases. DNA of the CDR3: TGTGCCAGCACATTGGGCCAGTTAGCTAACTATGGCTACACCTTC. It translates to CASTLGQLANYGYTF.

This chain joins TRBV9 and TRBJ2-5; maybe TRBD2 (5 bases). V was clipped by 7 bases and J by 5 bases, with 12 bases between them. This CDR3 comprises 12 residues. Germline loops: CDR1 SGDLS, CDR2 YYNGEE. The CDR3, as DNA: TGTGCCAGCTCCGGGATCGGGGAGACCCAGTACTTC. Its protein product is CASSGIGETQYF. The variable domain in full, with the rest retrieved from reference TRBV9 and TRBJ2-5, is DSGVTQTPKHLITATGQRVTLRCSPRSGDLSVYWYQQSLDQGLQFLIQYYNGEERAKGNILERFSAQQFPDLHSELNLSSLELGDSALYFCASSGIGETQYFGPGTRLLVL.

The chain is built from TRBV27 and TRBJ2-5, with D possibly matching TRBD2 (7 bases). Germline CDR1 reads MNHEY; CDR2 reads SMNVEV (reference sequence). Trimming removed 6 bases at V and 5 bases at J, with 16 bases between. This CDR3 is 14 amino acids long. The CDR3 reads CASRVLGGRETQYF. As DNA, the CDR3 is TGTGCCAGCAGGGTGTTGGGGGGGCGGGAGACCCAGTACTTC.

CDR3 region: CASSRSPGGGEKLFF. The CDR3 coding sequence is TGTGCCAGCAGCCGAAGCCCAGGGGGCGGCGAAAAACTGTTTTTT. This chain links TRBV11-2 with TRBJ1-4, with TRBD1 matching over 8 bases. Germline V gives CDR1 SGHAT, CDR2 FQNNGV. V gave up 5 bases and J gave up 8 bases; unmatched junction bases: 10. The CDR3 runs to 15 residues.

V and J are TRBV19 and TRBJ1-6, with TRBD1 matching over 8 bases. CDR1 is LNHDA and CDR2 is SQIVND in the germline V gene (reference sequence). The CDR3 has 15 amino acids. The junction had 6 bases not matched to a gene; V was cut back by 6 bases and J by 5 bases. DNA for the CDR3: TGTGCCAGTAGACAATGGACAGGGCATAATTCACCCCTCCACTTT. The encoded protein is CASRQWTGHNSPLHF.

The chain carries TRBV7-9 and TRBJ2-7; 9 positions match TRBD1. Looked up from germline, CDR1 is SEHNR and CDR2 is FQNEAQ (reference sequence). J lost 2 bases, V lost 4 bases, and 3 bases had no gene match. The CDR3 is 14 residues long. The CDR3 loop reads CASSSRDRAYEQYF. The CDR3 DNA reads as TGTGCCAGCAGCTCCCGGGACAGGGCCTACGAGCAGTACTTC. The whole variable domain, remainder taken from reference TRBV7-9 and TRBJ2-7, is DTGVSQNPRHKITKRGQNVTFRCDPISEHNRLYWYRQTLGQGPEFLTYFQNEAQLEKSRLLSDRFSAERPKGSFSTLEIQRTEQGDSAMYLCASSSRDRAYEQYFGPGTRLTVT.

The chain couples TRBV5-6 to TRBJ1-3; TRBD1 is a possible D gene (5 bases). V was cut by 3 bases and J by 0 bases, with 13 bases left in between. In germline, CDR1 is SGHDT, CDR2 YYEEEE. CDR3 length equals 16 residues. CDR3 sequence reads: CASSSRVFYSGNTIYF. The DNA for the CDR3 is TGTGCCAGCAGCTCCAGGGTCTTTTACTCTGGAAACACCATATATTTT.

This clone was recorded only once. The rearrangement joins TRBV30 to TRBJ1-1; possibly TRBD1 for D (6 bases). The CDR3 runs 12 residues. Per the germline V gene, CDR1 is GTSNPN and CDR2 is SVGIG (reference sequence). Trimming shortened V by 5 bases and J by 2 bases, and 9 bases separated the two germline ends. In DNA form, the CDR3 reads TGTGCCTGGGAGGGGGATAACACTGAAGCTTTCTTT. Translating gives CAWEGDNTEAFF.

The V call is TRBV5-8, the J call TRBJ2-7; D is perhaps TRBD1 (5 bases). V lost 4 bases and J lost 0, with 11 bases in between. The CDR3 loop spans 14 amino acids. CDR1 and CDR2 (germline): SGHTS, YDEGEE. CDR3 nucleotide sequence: TGTGCCAGCAGCCCGAATGACAGCTCCTACGAGCAGTACTTC. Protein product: CASSPNDSSYEQYF.

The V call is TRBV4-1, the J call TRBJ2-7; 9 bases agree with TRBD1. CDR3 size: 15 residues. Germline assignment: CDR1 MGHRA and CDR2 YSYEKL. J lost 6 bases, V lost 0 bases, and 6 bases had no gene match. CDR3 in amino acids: CASSQDRTGGAEQYF. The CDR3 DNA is TGCGCCAGCAGCCAAGATCGAACAGGGGGCGCCGAGCAGTACTTC.

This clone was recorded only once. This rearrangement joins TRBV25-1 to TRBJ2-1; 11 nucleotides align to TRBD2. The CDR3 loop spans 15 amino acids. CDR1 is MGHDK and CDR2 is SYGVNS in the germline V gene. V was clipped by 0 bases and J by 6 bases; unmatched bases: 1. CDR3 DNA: TGTGCCAGCAGTGAATATAGCGGGGGGGCCAATGAGCAGTTCTTC. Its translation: CASSEYSGGANEQFF.

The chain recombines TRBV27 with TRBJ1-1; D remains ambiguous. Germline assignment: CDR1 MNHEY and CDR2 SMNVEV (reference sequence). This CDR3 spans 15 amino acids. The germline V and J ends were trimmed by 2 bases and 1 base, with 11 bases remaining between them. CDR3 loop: CASSLVGVGNTEAFF. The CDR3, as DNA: TGTGCCAGCAGTTTAGTCGGGGTGGGGAACACTGAAGCTTTCTTT.

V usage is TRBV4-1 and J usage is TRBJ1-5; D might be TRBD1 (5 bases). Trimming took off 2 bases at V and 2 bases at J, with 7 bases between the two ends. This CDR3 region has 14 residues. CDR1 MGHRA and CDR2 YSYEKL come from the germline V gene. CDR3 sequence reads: CASSQSQGNQPQHF. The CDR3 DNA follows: TGCGCCAGCAGCCAATCACAGGGCAATCAGCCCCAGCATTTT.

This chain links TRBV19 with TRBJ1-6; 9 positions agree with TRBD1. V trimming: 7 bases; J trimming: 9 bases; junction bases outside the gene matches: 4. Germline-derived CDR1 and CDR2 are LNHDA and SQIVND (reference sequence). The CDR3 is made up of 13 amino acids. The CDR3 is CASTHRGLSPLHF. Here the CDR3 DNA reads TGTGCCAGTACCCACAGGGGGCTTTCACCCCTCCACTTT.

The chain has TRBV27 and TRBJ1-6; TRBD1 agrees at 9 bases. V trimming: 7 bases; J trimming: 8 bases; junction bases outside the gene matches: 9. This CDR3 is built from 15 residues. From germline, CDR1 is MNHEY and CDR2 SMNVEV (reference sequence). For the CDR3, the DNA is TGTGCCAGCACCAAACGGGGACAGGGATATTCACCCCTCCACTTT. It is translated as CASTKRGQGYSPLHF.

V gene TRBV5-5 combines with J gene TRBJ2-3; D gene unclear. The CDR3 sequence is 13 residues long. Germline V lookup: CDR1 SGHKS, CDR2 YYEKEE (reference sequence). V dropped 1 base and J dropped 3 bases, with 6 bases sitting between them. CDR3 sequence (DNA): TGTGCCAGCAGCTTGTCCGGGACAGATACGCAGTATTTT. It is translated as CASSLSGTDTQYF.

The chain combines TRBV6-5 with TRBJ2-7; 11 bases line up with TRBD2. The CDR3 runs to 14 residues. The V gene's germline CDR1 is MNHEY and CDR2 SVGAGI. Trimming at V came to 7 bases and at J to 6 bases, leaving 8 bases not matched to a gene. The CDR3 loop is CASTLAGGFSEQYF. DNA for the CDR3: TGTGCCAGCACCCTAGCGGGGGGTTTTTCCGAGCAGTACTTC.

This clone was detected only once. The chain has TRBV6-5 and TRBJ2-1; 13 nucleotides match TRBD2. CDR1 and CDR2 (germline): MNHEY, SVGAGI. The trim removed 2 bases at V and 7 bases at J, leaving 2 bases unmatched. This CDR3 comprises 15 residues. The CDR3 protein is CASSYTGLAGNEQFF. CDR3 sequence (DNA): TGTGCCAGCAGTTACACGGGACTAGCGGGGAATGAGCAGTTCTTC.